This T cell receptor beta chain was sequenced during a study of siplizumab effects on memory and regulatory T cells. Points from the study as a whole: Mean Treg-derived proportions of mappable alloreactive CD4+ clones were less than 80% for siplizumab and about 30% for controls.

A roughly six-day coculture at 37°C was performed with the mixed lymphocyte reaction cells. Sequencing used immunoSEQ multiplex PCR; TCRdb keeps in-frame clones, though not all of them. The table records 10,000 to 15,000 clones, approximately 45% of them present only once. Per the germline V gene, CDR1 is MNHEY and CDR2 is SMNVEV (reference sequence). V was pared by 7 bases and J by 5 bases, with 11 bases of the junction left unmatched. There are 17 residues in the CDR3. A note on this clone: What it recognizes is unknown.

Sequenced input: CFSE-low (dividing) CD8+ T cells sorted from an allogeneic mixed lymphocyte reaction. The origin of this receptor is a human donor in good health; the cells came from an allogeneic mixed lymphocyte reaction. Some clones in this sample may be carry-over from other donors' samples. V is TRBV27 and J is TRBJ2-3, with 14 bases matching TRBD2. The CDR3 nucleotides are TGTGCCAGCACCCCATTGGGACTAGCGGGAGTTGTAGATACGCAGTATTTT. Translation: CASTPLGLAGVVDTQYF.